What follows are 6 T cell receptor beta chains derived from one specimen sequenced in a study of T cells in localized non-small cell lung cancer. The method was immunoSEQ multiplex PCR; TCRdb's version includes in-frame clones alone and lacks a portion of them. Found here are fewer than 13,000 clones, roughly 81% of them singletons; the top ten hold roughly 8.6%. Sequenced material: peripheral blood, taken before any cancer treatment. The receptor source for this set is a male donor at least 60 years old with stage III lung adenocarcinoma.

V and J are TRBV27 and TRBJ1-2; D is unclear. V was trimmed by 4 bases and J by 2 bases, leaving 11 bases between them. Germline V gene sequence: CDR1 MNHEY, CDR2 SMNVEV (reference sequence). The CDR3 has 14 residues. The CDR3 is CASSSRRENYGYTF. The CDR3 coding sequence is TGTGCCAGCAGTTCCCGACGGGAAAACTATGGCTACACCTTC.

The rearrangement uses TRBV4-2 and TRBJ2-4; no clear D gene. The V and J ends lost 1 base and 0 bases respectively, with 7 bases between them. The CDR3 contains 15 residues. Germline lookup yields CDR1 LGHNA and CDR2 YNFKEQ. The CDR3 DNA reads as TGTGCCAGCAGCCAAGTCCGCCAAGCCAAAAACATTCAGTACTTC. Protein sequence: CASSQVRQAKNIQYF.

The chain has TRBV9 and TRBJ2-7; D ambiguous. The CDR3 spans 9 residues. Trimming pared 0 bases from V and 10 bases from J, leaving 2 bases between. The germline V gene encodes CDR1 SGDLS and CDR2 YYNGEE. The CDR3 loop reads CASSVEQYF. DNA of the CDR3: TGTGCCAGCAGCGTAGAACAGTACTTC. Using reference TRBV9 and TRBJ2-7 for the parts outside the CDR3, the full variable domain is DSGVTQTPKHLITATGQRVTLRCSPRSGDLSVYWYQQSLDQGLQFLIQYYNGEERAKGNILERFSAQQFPDLHSELNLSSLELGDSALYFCASSVEQYFGPGTRLTVT.

J is TRBJ1-4 and V is TRBV13, with D tentatively TRBD1 (5 bases). The V end was cut by 3 bases, the J end by 8 bases, with 13 bases between. The CDR3 covers 14 residues. Germline CDR1 is PRHDT and CDR2 is FYEKMQ (reference sequence). CDR3 protein: CASSFSGDSEKLFF. CDR3 nucleotides: TGTGCCAGCAGCTTTTCGGGGGATTCCGAAAAACTGTTTTTT.

The chain links TRBV11-2 to TRBJ2-1; TRBD2 might be the D (6 bases). Trimming left V 0 bases short and J 0 bases short, with 12 bases between. From germline, CDR1 is SGHAT and CDR2 FQNNGV. The CDR3 length is 17 residues. Written as DNA, the CDR3 is TGTGCCAGCAGCTTAGAAGGGGCGGGGAGCTCCTACAATGAGCAGTTCTTC. This gives the protein CASSLEGAGSSYNEQFF.

The chain employs TRBV6-5 and TRBJ1-1; no clear D. CDR3 length: 14 amino acids. Looked up from germline, CDR1 is MNHEY and CDR2 is SVGAGI. The V end lost 0 bases, the J end lost 2 bases, and 7 bases lay between the germline ends. CDR3 nucleotide sequence: TGTGCCAGCAGTTACTCGAACAGCAACACTGAAGCTTTCTTT. It codes for CASSYSNSNTEAFF.